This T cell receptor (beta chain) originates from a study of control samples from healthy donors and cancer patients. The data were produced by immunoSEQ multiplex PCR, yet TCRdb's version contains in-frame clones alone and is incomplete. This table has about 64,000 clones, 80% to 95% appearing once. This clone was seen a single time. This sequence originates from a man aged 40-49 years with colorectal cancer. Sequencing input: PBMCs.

In DNA, the CDR3 is TGCGCCAGCAGCTTGACAGGGGGCAAAAACATTCAGTACTTC. It codes for CASSLTGGKNIQYF. The chain is built from TRBV5-1 and TRBJ2-4; 8 bases agree with TRBD1. The CDR3 sequence is 14 residues long. The germline V gene encodes CDR1 SGHRS and CDR2 YFSETQ. V was pared by 1 base and J by 3 bases, with 0 bases of the junction left unmatched.